This T cell receptor beta chain originates from a study of long-term antiretroviral therapy in people with HIV. Regarding this clone: The antigen remains undetermined.

The study used samples holding about 0.9-11 million cryopreserved PBMC before DNA extraction. Germline CDR1 reads MDHEN; CDR2 reads SYDVKM. The CDR3 is made up of 15 amino acids. V was shortened by 5 bases and J by 3 bases, with 16 bases between the two germline ends. General study findings and limits: After ART, diversity increased yet remained lower than transplant donor controls. When set beside controls, HIV repertoires had CDR3 length ranges that were narrower.

Run at survey level, the immunoSEQ assay was version v3.0. Generated by immunoSEQ multiplex PCR, the TCRdb table keeps only in-frame clones and is missing some. The sample carries 7,500 to 10,000 clones, approximately 78% recorded once. The sequence derives from a man aged 35-49 years with HIV. The sample in question was unsorted PBMCs, obtained 0.7 years after starting antiretroviral therapy. The J gene is TRBJ1-1, the V gene TRBV28; D might be TRBD1 (5 bases). The CDR3 reads CASSLGGQGYTEAFF. The CDR3, as DNA: TGTGCCAGCAGTCTTGGGGGTCAGGGATACACTGAAGCTTTCTTT.